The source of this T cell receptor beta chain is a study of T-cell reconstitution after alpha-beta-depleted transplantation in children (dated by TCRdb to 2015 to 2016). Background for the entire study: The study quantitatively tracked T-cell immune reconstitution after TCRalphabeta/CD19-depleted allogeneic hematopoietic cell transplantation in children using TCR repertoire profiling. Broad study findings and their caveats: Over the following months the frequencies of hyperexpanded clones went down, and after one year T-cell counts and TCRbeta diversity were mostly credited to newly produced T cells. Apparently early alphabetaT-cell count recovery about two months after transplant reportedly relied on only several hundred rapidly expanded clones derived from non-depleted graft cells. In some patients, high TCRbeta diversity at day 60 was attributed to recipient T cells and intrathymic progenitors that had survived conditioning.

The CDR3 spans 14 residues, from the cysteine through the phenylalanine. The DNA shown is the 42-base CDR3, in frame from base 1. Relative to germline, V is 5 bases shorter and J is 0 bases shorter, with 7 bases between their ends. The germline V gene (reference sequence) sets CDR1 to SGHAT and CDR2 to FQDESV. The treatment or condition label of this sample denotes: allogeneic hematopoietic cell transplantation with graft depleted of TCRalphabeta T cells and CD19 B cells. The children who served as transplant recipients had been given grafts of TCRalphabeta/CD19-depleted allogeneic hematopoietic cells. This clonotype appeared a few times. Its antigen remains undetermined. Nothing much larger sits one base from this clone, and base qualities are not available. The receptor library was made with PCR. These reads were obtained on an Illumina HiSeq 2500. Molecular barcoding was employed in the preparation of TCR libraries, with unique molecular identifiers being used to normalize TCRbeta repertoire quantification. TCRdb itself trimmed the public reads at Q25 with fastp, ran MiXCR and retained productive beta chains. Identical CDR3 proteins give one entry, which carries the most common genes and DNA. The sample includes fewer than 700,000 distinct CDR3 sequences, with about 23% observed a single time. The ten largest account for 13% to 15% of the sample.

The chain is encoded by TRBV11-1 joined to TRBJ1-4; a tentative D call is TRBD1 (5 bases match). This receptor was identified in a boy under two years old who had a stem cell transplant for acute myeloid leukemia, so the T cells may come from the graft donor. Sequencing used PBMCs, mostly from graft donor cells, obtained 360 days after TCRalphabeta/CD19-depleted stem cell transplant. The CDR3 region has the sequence CASSGQPTNEKLFF. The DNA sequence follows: TGTGCCAGCAGCGGACAACCAACTAATGAAAAACTGTTTTTT. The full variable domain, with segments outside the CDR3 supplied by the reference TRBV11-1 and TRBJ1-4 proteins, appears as EAEVAQSPRYKITEKSQAVAFWCDPISGHATLYWYRQILGQGPELLVQFQDESVVDDSQLPKDRFSAERLKGVDSTLKIQPAELGDSAMYLCASSGQPTNEKLFFGSGTQLSVL.